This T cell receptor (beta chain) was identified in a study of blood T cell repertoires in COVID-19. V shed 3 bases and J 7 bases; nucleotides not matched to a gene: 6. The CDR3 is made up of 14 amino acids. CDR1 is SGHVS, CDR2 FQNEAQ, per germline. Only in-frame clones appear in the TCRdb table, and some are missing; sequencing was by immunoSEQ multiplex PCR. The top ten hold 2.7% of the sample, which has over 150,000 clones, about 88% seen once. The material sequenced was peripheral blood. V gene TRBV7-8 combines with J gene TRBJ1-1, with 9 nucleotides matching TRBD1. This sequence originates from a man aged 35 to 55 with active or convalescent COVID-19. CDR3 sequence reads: CASSFRDRVYEAFF. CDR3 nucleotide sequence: TGTGCCAGCAGCTTCCGGGACAGGGTTTATGAAGCTTTCTTT.